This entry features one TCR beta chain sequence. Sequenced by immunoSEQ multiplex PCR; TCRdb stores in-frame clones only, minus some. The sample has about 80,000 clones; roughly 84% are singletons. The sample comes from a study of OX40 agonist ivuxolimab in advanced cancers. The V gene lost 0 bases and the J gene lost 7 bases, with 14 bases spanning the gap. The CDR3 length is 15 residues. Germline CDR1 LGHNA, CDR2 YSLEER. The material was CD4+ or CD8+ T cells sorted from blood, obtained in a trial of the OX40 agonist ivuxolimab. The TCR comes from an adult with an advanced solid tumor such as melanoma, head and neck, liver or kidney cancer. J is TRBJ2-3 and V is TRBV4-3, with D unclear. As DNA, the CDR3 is TGCGCCAGCAGCCAAGAAAACCTCAAAGGTTATACGCAGTATTTT. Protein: CASSQENLKGYTQYF.